This TCR beta chain was sequenced during a study of T cell responses to AZD1222 COVID-19 vaccine (dated by TCRdb to about 2021). In the study overall: TCR sequencing was performed for roughly 250 trial participants, of whom about 200 were given two doses of AZD1222 and around 25 were given two doses of MenACWY control vaccine. Trial participants were enrolled by age into 18-55, 56-69 and 70-plus year subgroups, with 148, 28 and 57 TCR-sequenced participants respectively. Overall study results and their limits: Reportedly, close to half of the unique spike-specific TCRs recognized epitopes lying outside the regions that are mutated in the B.1.351 and B.1.1.7 variants. The 56-69-year group was small, and its depth increase did not reach significance, likely because of low power. Vaccine-associated CD4 TCRs spanned the whole spike protein, with dominant responses in regions 160-218 and 743-854. Because no day 14 peak-response samples were available, repertoires were characterized only after the peak T cell response. Conclusions about previously exposed vaccinees were limited because only six or seven AZD1222 recipients were SARS-CoV-2 seropositive at baseline. A significant rise in spike-specific TCR breadth and depth was observed after two AZD1222 doses relative to day 0 and relative to MenACWY recipients. Participants were mostly white British, with more females than males. The authors suggested clonal diversity may have been underestimated.

The CDR3 regions of human TCRbeta chains were analyzed by immunosequencing. For the original study's pipeline: Repertoire TCRs were matched against a reference library of SARS-CoV-2-specific TCRs generated with the MIRA antigen-specificity platform. Breadth meant the fraction of unique TCRs that were SARS-CoV-2-associated, whereas depth meant the fraction of total T cells that were SARS-CoV-2-associated. Using the MIRA data, every spike-specific TCR was mapped to the spike region that the TCR reacted to and assigned to either a CD4 or a CD8 class. Log10-transformed breadth and depth values were compared by one-way ANOVA with Sidak's multiple comparisons tests. This is the immuneACCESS table as TCRdb keeps it, with only in-frame sequences that have V and J called. A part of the clones is gone; compared with another copy, unresolved V genes explain less than half, and the rest is unexplained. The D gene and trimming were derived from the DNA, and the V and J assignments and clone size from that table. The sample table shows tens of thousands of clones, and 83% are seen once. The ten largest clonotypes hold 5.5% to 8% of the sample.

Reading the germline V gene gives CDR1 SNHLY and CDR2 FYNNEI. The CDR3 starts with the cysteine, ends with the phenylalanine, and has 15 residues. The sequence is cut down to CDR3 DNA, 45 bases in frame from base 1. V was cut back by 8 bases and J by 0 bases, leaving a gap of 13 bases between them. In light of the paper, this sample's time point label describes: about 28 days (+/-7) after the second vaccine dose. Because spike-specific TCR depth and breadth did not differ between the two schedules, AZD1222 recipients who got a second dose at roughly 4 weeks were pooled with those who got a second dose at roughly 12 weeks. The vaccinee samples were drawn from two UK trials, COV001 and COV002, one of which was a single-blind randomized controlled phase 2/3 trial testing AZD1222 (ChAdOx1 nCoV-19) in healthy adults. For TCRbeta chain sequencing, PBMC samples from trial participants were taken at day 0 and at day 28 after the second dose.

The count of this clone is one. No cognate antigen has been identified for it. Base qualities are not at hand, and no much larger clone is one base apart. Recombination linked TRBV2 to TRBJ2-2; the D gene lacks a confident call. The sequence came from an adult who received the AZD1222 COVID-19 vaccine. The source material was peripheral blood, sampled 28 days after the second AZD1222 dose. CDR3 protein: CASFGSPSNTGELFF. The DNA sequence is as follows: TGTGCCAGCTTTGGGTCCCCCTCGAACACCGGGGAGCTGTTTTTT.